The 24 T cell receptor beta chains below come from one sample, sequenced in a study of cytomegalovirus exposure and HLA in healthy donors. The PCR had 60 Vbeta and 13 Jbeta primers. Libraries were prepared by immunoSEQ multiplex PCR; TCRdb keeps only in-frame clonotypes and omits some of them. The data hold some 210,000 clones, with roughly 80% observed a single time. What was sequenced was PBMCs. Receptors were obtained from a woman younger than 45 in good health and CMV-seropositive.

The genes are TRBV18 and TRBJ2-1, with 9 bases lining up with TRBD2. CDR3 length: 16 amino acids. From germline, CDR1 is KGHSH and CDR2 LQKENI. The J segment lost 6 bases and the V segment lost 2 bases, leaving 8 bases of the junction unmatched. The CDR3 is CASSPNSGSTGNEQFF. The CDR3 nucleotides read TGTGCCAGCTCACCAAATAGCGGGAGTACCGGCAATGAGCAGTTCTTC.

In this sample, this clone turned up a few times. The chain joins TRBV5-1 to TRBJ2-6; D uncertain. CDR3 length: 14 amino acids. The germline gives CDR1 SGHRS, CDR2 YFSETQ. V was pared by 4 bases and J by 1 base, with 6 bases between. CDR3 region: CASSPGSGANVLTF. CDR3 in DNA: TGCGCCAGCAGCCCCGGTTCTGGGGCCAACGTCCTGACTTTC.

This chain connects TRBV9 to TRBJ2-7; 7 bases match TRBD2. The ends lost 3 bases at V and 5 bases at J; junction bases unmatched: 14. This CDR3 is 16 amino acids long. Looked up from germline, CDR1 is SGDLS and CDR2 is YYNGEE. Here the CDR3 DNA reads TGTGCCAGCAGCGCCGAGGGGAGGGAGGGGAGCCACGAGCAGTACTTC. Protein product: CASSAEGREGSHEQYF.

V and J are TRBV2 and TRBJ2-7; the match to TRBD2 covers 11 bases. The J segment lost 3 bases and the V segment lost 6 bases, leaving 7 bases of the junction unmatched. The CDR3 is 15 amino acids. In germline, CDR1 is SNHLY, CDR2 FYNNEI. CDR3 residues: CASRESTSGNYEQYF. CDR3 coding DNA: TGTGCCAGCAGAGAATCGACTAGCGGGAACTACGAGCAGTACTTC.

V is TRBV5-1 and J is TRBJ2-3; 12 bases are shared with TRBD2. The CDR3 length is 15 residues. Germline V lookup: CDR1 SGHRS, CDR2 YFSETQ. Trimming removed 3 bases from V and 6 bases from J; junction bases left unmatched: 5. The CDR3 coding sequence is TGCGCCAGCAGCTCCCTAGCGGGGGGGTGGGATACGCAGTATTTT. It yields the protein CASSSLAGGWDTQYF.

CDR3 sequence (DNA): TGCGCCAGCAGGAATTCCATCGGGACAGGGGCAGCTAACACTGAAGCTTTCTTT. It specifies CASRNSIGTGAANTEAFF. This rearrangement joins TRBV5-1 to TRBJ1-1; 10 bases are shared with TRBD1. The germline V gene has CDR1 SGHRS and CDR2 YFSETQ. This CDR3 spans 18 amino acids. V was pared by 5 bases and J by 2 bases, with 15 bases of the junction left unmatched.

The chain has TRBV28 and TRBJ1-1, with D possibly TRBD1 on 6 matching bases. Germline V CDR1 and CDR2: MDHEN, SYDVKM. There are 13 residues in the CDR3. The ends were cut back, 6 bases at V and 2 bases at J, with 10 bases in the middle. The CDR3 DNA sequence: TGTGCCAGCAGCATACAGGGCAACACTGAAGCTTTCTTT. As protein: CASSIQGNTEAFF. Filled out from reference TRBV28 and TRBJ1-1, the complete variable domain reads DVKVTQSSRYLVKRTGEKVFLECVQDMDHENMFWYRQDPGLGLRLIYFSYDVKMKEKGDIPEGYSVSREKKERFSLILESASTNQTSMYLCASSIQGNTEAFFGQGTRLTVV.

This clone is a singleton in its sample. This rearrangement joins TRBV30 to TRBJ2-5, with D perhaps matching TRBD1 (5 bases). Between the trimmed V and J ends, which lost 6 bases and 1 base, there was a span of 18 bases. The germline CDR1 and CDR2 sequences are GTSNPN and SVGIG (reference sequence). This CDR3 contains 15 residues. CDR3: CACGHAGNLQETQYF. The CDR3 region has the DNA TGTGCCTGTGGACACGCAGGCAACCTCCAAGAGACCCAGTACTTC. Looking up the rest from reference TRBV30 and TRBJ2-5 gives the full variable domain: SQTIHQWPATLVQPVGSPLSLECTVEGTSNPNLYWYRQAAGRGLQLLFYSVGIGQISSEVPQNLSASRPQDRQFILSSKKLLLSDSGFYLCACGHAGNLQETQYFGPGTRLLVL.

In DNA form, the CDR3 reads TGTGCCAGCAGCTTGGAACTAAGACAGGGACACTCTGGAAACACCATATATTTT. As protein: CASSLELRQGHSGNTIYF. The rearrangement joins TRBV5-6 to TRBJ1-3; TRBD1 matches 7 bases. This CDR3 comprises 18 residues. Losses at the gene ends were 0 bases for V and 0 bases for J; bases not matched to a gene: 9. Germline CDR1 and CDR2: SGHDT and YYEEEE.

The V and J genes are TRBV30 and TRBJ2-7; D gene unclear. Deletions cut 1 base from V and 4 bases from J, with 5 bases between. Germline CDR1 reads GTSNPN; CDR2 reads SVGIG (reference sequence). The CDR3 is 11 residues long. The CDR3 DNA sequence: TGTGCCTGGAGTGGCCAGTACGAGCAGTACTTC. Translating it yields CAWSGQYEQYF.

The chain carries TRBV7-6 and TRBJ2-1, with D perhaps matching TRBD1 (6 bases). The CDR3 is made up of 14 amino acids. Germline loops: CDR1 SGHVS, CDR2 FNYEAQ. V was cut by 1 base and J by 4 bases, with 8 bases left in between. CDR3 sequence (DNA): TGTGCCAGCAGCTTAGGAGGACAGTACAATGAGCAGTTCTTC. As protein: CASSLGGQYNEQFF.

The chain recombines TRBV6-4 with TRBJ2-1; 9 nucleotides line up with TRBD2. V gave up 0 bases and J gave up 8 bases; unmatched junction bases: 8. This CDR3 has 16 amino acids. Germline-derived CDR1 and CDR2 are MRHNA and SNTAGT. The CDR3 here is CASSDSVAGDLHEQFF. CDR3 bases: TGTGCCAGCAGTGACTCGGTAGCGGGAGATCTCCATGAGCAGTTCTTC.

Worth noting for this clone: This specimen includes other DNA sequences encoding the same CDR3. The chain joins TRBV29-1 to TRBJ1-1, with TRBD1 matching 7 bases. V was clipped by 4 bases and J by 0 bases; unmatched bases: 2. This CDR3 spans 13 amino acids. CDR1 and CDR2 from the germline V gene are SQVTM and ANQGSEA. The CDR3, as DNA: TGCAGCGTTGCAGGACAGGTGAACACTGAAGCTTTCTTT. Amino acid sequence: CSVAGQVNTEAFF. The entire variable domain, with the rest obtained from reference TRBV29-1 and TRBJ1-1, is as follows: SAVISQKPSRDICQRGTSLTIQCQVDSQVTMMFWYRQQPGQSLTLIATANQGSEATYESGFVIDKFPISRPNLTFSTLTVSNMSPEDSSIYLCSVAGQVNTEAFFGQGTRLTVV.

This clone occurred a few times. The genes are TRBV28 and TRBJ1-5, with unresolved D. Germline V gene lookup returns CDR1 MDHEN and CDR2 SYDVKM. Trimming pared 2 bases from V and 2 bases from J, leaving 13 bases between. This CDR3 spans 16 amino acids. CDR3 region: CASSLDPGVGNQPQHF. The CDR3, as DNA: TGTGCCAGCAGTTTAGATCCGGGTGTGGGCAATCAGCCCCAGCATTTT.

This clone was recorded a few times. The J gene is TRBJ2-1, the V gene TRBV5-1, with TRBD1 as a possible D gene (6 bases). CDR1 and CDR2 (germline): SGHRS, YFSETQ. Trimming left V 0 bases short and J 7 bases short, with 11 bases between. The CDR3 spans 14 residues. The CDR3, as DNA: TGCGCCAGCAGCTTGGACAGGGATCGGAATGAGCAGTTCTTC. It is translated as CASSLDRDRNEQFF.

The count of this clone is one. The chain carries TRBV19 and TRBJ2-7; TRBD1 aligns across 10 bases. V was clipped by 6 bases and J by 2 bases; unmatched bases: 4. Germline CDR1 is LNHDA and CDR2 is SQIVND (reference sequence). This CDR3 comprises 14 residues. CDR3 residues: CASRPGTGAYEQYF. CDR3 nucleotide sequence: TGTGCCAGTAGACCCGGGACAGGGGCCTACGAGCAGTACTTC. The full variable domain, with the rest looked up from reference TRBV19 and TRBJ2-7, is DGGITQSPKYLFRKEGQNVTLSCEQNLNHDAMYWYRQDPGQGLRLIYYSQIVNDFQKGDIAEGYSVSREKKESFPLTVTSAQKNPTAFYLCASRPGTGAYEQYFGPGTRLTVT.

For the CDR3, the DNA is TGTGCCAGCAGTGACAAGAGTACGGGAGAGCAGTACTTC. It encodes CASSDKSTGEQYF. The chain links TRBV6-4 to TRBJ2-7, with a weak D call TRBD2 (5 bases). This CDR3 contains 13 residues. Germline CDR1 reads MRHNA; CDR2 reads SNTAGT. V dropped 2 bases and J dropped 7 bases, with 12 bases sitting between them.

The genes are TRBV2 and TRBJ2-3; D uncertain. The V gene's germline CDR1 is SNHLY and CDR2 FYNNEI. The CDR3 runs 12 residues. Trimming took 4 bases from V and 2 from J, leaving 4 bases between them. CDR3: CASSVHTDTQYF. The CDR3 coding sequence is TGTGCCAGCAGTGTTCACACAGATACGCAGTATTTT.

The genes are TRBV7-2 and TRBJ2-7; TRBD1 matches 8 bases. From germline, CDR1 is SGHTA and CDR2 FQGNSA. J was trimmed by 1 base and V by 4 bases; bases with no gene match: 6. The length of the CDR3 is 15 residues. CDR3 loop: CASSSQGVASYEQYF. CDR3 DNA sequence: TGTGCCAGCAGCTCACAGGGGGTAGCATCCTACGAGCAGTACTTC.

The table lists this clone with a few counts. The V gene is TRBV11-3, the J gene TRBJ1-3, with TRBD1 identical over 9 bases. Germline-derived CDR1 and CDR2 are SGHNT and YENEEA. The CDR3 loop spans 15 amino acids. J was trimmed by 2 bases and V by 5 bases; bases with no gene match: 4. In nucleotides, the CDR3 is TGTGCCAGCAGCCCGGGGACAGGGACTGGAAACACCATATATTTT. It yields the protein CASSPGTGTGNTIYF.

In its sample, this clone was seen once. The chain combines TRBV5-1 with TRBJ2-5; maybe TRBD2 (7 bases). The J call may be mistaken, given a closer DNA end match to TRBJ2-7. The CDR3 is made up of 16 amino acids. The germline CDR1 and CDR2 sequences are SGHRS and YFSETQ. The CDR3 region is CASASGGGTLTYEQYF. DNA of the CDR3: TGCGCCAGCGCGTCGGGCGGGGGCACCCTGACCTACGAGCAGTACTTC.

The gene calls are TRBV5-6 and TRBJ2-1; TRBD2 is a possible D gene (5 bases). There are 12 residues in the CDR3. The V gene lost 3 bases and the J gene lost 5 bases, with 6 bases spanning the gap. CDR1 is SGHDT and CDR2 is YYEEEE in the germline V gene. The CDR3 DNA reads TGTGCCAGCAGCTCACTAGACAATGAGCAGTTCTTC. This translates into CASSSLDNEQFF. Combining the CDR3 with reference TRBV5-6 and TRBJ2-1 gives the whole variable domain DAGVTQSPTHLIKTRGQQVTLRCSPKSGHDTVSWYQQALGQGPQFIFQYYEEEERQRGNFPDRFSGHQFPNYSSELNVNALLLGDSALYLCASSSLDNEQFFGPGTRLTVL.

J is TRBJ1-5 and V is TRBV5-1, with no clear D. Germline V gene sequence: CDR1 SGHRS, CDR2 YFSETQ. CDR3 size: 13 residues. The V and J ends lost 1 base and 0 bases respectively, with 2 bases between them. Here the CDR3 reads CASSLYSNQPQHF. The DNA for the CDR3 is TGCGCCAGCAGCTTGTATAGCAATCAGCCCCAGCATTTT. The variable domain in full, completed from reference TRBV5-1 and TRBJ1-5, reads KAGVTQTPRYLIKTRGQQVTLSCSPISGHRSVSWYQQTPGQGLQFLFEYFSETQRNKGNFPGRFSGRQFSNSRSEMNVSTLELGDSALYLCASSLYSNQPQHFGDGTRLSIL.

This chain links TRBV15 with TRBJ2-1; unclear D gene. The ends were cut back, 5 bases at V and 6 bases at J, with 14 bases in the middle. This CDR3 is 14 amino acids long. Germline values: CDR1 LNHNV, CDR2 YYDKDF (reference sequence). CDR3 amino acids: CATSESFYRNEQFF. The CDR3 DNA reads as TGTGCCACCAGCGAATCTTTCTACCGCAATGAGCAGTTCTTC.